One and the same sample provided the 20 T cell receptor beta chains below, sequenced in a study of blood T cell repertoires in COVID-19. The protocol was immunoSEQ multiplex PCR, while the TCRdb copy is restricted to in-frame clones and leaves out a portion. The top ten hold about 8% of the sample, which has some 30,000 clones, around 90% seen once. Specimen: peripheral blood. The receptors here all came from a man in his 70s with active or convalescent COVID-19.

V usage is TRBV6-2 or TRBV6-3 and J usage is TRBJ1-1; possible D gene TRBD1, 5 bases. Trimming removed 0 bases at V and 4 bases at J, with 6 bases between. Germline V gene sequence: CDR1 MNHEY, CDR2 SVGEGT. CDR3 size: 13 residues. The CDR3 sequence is CASSYSGVTEAFF. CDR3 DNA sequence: TGTGCCAGCAGTTACTCAGGGGTCACTGAAGCTTTCTTT.

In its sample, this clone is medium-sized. CDR3 coding DNA: TGTGCCAGCAGCTTAAGCCGACAGACGAACACTGAAGCTTTCTTT. This sequence encodes CASSLSRQTNTEAFF. The chain carries TRBV11-2 and TRBJ1-1, with a tentative D call TRBD1 (5 bases). V was cut by 2 bases and J by 1 base, with 11 bases left in between. Germline CDR1 and CDR2: SGHAT and FQNNGV. CDR3 size: 15 residues. Looking up the rest from reference TRBV11-2 and TRBJ1-1 gives the full variable domain: EAGVAQSPRYKIIEKRQSVAFWCNPISGHATLYWYQQILGQGPKLLIQFQNNGVVDDSQLPKDRFSAERLKGVDSTLKIQPAKLEDSAVYLCASSLSRQTNTEAFFGQGTRLTVV.

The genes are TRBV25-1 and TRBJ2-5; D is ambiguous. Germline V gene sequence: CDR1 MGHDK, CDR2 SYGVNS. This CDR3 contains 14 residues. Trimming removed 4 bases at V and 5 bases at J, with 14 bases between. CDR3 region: CASSGVGQSETQYF. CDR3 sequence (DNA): TGTGCCAGCAGTGGGGTTGGGCAATCGGAGACCCAGTACTTC.

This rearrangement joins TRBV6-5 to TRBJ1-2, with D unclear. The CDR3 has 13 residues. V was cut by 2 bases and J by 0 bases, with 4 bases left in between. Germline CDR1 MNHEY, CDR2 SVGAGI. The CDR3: CASSYVANYGYTF. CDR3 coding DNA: TGTGCCAGCAGTTACGTAGCTAACTATGGCTACACCTTC.

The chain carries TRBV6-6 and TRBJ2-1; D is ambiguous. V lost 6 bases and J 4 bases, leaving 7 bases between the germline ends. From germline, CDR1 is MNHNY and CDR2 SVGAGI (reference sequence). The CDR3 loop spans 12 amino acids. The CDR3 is CASSRPYNEQFF. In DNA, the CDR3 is TGTGCCAGCAGCCGACCGTACAATGAGCAGTTCTTC.

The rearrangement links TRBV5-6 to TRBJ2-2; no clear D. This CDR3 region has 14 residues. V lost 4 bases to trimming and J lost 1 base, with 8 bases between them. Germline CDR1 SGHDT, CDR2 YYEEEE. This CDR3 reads CASSPPVNTGELFF. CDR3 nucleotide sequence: TGTGCCAGCAGCCCTCCCGTGAACACCGGGGAGCTGTTTTTT.

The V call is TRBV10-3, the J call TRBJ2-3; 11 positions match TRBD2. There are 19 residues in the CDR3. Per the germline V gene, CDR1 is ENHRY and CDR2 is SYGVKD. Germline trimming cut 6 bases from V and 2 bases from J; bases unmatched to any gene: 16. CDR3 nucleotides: TGTGCCATCAGCTCCGGACTAGCGGGTCCCGGTTCGGTCACAGATACGCAGTATTTT. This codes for CAISSGLAGPGSVTDTQYF.

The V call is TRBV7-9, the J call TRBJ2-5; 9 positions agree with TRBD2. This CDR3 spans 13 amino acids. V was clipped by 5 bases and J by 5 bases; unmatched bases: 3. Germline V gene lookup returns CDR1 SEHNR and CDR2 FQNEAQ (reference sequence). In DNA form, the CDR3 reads TGTGCCAGCAGCCGCGGACTAGCGGAGACCCAGTACTTC. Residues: CASSRGLAETQYF. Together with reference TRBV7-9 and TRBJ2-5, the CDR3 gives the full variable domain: DTGVSQNPRHKITKRGQNVTFRCDPISEHNRLYWYRQTLGQGPEFLTYFQNEAQLEKSRLLSDRFSAERPKGSFSTLEIQRTEQGDSAMYLCASSRGLAETQYFGPGTRLLVL.

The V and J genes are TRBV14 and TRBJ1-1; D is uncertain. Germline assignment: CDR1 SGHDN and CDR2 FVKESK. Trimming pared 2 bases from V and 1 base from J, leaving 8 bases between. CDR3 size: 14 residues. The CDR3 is CASSQRSTNTEAFF. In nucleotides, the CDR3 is TGTGCCAGCAGCCAACGGAGCACGAACACTGAAGCTTTCTTT. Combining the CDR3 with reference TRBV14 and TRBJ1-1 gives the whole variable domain EAGVTQFPSHSVIEKGQTVTLRCDPISGHDNLYWYRRVMGKEIKFLLHFVKESKQDESGMPNNRFLAERTGGTYSTLKVQPAELEDSGVYFCASSQRSTNTEAFFGQGTRLTVV.

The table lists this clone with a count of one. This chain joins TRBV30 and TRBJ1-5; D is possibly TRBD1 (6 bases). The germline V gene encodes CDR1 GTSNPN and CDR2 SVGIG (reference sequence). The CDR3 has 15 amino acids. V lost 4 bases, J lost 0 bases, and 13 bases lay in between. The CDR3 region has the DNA TGTGCCTGGAAACTGGCAGGGGTTAGCAATCAGCCCCAGCATTTT. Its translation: CAWKLAGVSNQPQHF. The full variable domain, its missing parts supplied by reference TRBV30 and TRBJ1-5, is SQTIHQWPATLVQPVGSPLSLECTVEGTSNPNLYWYRQAAGRGLQLLFYSVGIGQISSEVPQNLSASRPQDRQFILSSKKLLLSDSGFYLCAWKLAGVSNQPQHFGDGTRLSIL.

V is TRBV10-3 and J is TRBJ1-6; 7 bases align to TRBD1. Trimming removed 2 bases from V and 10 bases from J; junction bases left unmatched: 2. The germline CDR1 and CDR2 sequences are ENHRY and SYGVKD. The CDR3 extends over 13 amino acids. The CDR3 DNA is TGTGCCATCAGTGAGGACAGGGTCTCACCCCTCCACTTT. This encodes CAISEDRVSPLHF.

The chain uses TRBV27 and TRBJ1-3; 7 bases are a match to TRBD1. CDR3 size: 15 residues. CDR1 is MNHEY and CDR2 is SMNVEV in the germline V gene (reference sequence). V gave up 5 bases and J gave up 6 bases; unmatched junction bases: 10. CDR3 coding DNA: TGTGCCAGCAGTCCTCGACAGGGCGAATTAAACACCATATATTTT. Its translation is CASSPRQGELNTIYF.

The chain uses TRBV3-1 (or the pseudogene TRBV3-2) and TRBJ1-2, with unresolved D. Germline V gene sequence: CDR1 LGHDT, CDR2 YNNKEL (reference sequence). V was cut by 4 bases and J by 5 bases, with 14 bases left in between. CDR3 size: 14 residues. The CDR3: CASSPPRGTYGYTF. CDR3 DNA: TGTGCCAGCAGCCCTCCGCGGGGAACTTATGGCTACACCTTC.

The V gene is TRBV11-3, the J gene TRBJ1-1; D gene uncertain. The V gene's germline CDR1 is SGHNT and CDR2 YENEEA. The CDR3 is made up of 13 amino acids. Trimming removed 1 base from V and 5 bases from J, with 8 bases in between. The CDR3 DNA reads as TGTGCCAGCAGCTTAGTGTCGGGTACTGAAGCTTTCTTT. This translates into CASSLVSGTEAFF.

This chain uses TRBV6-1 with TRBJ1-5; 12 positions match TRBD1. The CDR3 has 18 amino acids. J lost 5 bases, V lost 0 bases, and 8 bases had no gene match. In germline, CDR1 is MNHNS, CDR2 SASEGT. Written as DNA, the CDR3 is TGTGCCAGCAGTGAAGCCGGGACAGGGGGCGAGAGATATCAGCCCCAGCATTTT. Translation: CASSEAGTGGERYQPQHF.

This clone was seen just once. The CDR3 spells CASSSDRVEGYTF. As DNA, the CDR3 is TGTGCCAGCAGCTCGGACAGGGTGGAGGGCTACACCTTC. The rearrangement links TRBV7-2 to TRBJ1-2; 8 bases agree with TRBD1. V gave up 4 bases and J gave up 8 bases; unmatched junction bases: 6. Germline CDR1 reads SGHTA; CDR2 reads FQGNSA. The CDR3 has 13 residues.

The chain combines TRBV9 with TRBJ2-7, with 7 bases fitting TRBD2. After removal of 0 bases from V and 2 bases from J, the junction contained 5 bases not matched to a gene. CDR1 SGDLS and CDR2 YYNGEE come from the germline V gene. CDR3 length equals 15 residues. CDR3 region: CASSVGGLGAYEQYF. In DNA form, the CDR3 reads TGTGCCAGCAGCGTAGGAGGACTAGGGGCCTACGAGCAGTACTTC.

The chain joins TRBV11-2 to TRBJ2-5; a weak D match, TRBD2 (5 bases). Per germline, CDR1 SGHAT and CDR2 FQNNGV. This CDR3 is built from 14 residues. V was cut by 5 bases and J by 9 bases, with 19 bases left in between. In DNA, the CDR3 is TGTGCCAGCAGCCTCGCGGGCAGTGGAACGGCCCAGTACTTC. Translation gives CASSLAGSGTAQYF.

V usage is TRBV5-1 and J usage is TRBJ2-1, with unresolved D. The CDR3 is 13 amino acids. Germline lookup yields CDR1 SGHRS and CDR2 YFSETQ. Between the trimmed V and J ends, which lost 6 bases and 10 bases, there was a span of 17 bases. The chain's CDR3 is CASKFSLTSEQFF. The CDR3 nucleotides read TGCGCCAGCAAATTCTCCCTCACATCGGAGCAGTTCTTC.

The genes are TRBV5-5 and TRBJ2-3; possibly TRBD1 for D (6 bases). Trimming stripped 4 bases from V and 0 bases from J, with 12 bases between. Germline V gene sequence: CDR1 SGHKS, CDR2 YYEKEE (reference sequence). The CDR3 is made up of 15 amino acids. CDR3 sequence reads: CASSRDIDSTDTQYF. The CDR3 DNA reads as TGTGCCAGCAGCAGGGACATTGATAGCACAGATACGCAGTATTTT.